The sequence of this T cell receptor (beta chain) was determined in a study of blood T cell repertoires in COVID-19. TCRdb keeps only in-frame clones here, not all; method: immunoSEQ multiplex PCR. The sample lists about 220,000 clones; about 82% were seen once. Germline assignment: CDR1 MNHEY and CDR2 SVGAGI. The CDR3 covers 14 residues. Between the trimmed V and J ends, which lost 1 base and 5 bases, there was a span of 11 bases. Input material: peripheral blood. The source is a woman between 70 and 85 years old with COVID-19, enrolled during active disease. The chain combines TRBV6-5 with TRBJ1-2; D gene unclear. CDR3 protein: CASSYFGGSYGYTF. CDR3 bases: TGTGCCAGCAGTTACTTCGGAGGGTCGTATGGCTACACCTTC.